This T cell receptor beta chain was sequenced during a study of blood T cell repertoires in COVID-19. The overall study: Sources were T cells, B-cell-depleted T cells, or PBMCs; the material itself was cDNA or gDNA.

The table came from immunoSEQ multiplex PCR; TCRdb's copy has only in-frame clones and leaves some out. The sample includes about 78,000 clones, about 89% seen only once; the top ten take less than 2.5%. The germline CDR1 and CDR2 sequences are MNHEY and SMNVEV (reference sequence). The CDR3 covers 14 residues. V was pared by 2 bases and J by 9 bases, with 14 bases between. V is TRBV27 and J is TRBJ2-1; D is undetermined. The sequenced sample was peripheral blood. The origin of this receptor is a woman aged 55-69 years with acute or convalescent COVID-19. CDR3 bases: TGTGCCAGCAGTTTACTTGCTAGTTCGGTTGAGCAGTTCTTC. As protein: CASSLLASSVEQFF.